This T cell receptor beta chain was sequenced in a study of human T cells and chemical hapten exposure. Study-wide background: There were per-sample TCR yield variations, arising mainly from small pooled library volume differences. General study findings and limits: TCRs whose frequency exceeded 1 in 1000 remained the same following DPC sensitization.

The CDR3 runs 16 residues. Trimming cost V 1 base and J 4 bases; bases outside gene matches: 7. Germline V CDR1 and CDR2: SGHDT, YYEEEE. Documented time point: healthy volunteer bleed at 2 weeks. The starting material, unfractionated whole blood, was used for total RNA extraction. How the authors handled the data: Individual samples carried between roughly 23,224 and 700,000 TCRs, with 95,638 as the median. Using its own MiXCR run on the RACE reads, TCRdb lists one record per CDR3 protein. The authors' filters were not applied to this entry. Among about 46,000 distinct CDR3 sequences, 4.3% were seen once, and the ten largest hold approximately 1.7%. Regarding this clonotype: Antigen unknown.

The receptor was isolated from a female donor in good health. Some clones in this sample may be carry-over from other donors' samples. V and J are TRBV5-6 and TRBJ2-3; 9 bases are a match to TRBD2. Sequences were obtained from whole blood. The DNA of the CDR3 is TGTGCCAGCAGCTTGCAAAGCGGGGGGAGCCCAGATACGCAGTATTTT. Translation gives CASSLQSGGSPDTQYF. The full variable domain, in which reference TRBV5-6 and TRBJ2-3 provide the parts outside the CDR3, is DAGVTQSPTHLIKTRGQQVTLRCSPKSGHDTVSWYQQALGQGPQFIFQYYEEEERQRGNFPDRFSGHQFPNYSSELNVNALLLGDSALYLCASSLQSGGSPDTQYFGPGTRLTVL.